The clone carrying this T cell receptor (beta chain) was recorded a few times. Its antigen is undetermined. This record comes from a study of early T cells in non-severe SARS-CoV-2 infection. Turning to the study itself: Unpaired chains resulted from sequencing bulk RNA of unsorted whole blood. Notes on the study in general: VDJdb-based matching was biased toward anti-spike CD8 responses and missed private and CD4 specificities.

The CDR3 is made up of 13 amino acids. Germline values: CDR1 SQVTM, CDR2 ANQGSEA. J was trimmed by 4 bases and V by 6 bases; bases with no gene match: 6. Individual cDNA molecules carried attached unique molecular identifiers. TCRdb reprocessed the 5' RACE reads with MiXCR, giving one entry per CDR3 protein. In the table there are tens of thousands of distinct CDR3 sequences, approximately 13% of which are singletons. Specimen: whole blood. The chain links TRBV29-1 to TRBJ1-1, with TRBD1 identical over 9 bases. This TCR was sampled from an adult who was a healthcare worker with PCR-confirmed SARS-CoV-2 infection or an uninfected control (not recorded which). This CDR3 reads CSVRTGDSTEAFF. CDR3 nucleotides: TGCAGCGTGAGGACAGGGGACAGCACTGAAGCTTTCTTT.